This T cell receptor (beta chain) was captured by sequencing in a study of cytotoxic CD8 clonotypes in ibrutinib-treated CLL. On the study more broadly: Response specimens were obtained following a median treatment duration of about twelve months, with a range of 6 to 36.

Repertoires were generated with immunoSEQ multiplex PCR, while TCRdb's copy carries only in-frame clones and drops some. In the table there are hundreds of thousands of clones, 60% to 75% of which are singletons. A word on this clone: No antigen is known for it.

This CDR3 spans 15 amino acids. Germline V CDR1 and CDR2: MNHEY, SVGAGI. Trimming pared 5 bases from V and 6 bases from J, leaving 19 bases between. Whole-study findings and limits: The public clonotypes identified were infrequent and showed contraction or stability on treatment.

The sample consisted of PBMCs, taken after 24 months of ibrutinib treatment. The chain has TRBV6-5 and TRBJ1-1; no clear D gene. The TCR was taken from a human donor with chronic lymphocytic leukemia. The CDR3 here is CASSRVPEATAEAFF. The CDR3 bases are TGTGCCAGCAGTAGAGTTCCGGAAGCAACGGCTGAAGCTTTCTTT.